This T cell receptor beta chain derives from a study of identical twins. Study outcomes and limitations: Twin pairs had excess sharing that was weaker in beta out-of-frame sequences.

This clonotype appeared many times. Antigen unknown. There are 14 residues in the CDR3. V lost 0 bases and J 7 bases, leaving 11 bases between the germline ends. The germline gives CDR1 SGHVS, CDR2 FQNEAQ. Template switching created a universal primer site, and the cDNA included unique molecular identifiers. Via MiXCR, TCRdb re-called the 5' RACE reads, giving one row per CDR3 protein. The top ten clones hold roughly 8% of a sample with about 160,000 distinct CDR3 sequences, 3% to 4% of them seen once. The sequence derives from a man aged 18 to 30 in good health. This chain connects TRBV7-8 to TRBJ2-3, with D unresolved. Sequenced sample: memory T cells sorted from blood. This CDR3 reads CASSLAANINTQYF. In nucleotides, the CDR3 is TGTGCCAGCAGCTTAGCAGCAAATATAAATACGCAGTATTTT.